The table lists the clone carrying this T cell receptor beta chain with many counts. The antigen remains undetermined. The PBMCs studied were ones that came from about 9.9 ml fresh peripheral blood. RNA transcripts were the template for amplifying TCR beta CDR3 regions. Primed by the HTBI set, a first-round RT-PCR was run on the TCR CDR3. TCRdb reprocessed the multiplex PCR reads with MiXCR, giving one entry per CDR3 protein. The table lists 300,000 to 400,000 distinct CDR3 sequences, about 18% of them singletons. This record comes from a study of T cells in Graves' hyperthyroidism and ophthalmopathy. Study-wide results and limits: Using 13 V-J features, a model discriminated ophthalmopathy from stable hyperthyroidism. Most expanded thyroid clonotypes above 0.001 recurred in blood.

This CDR3 has 22 amino acids. Germline V CDR1 and CDR2: LGHNT, FRNRAP. V was trimmed by 3 bases and J by 0 bases, leaving 33 bases between them. The sequence was obtained from a woman in her forties or fifties with Graves' hyperthyroidism. The chain employs TRBV12-5 and TRBJ2-7; no definite D call. The sequencing input was blood. CDR3 sequence reads: CASGLSRNANKISWLCSYEQYV. CDR3 in DNA: TGTGCTAGTGGTTTATCCCGCAACGCGAACAAGATATCCTGGCTGTGCTCCTACGAGCAGTACGTC.